This TCR beta chain was captured in a study of blood T cell repertoires in COVID-19 (dated by TCRdb to about 2020). About the full investigation: Samples covering the acute and convalescent phases of COVID-19 were provided by collaborators in the United States, Italy and Spain. The prospective study material was composed of cDNA or gDNA derived from T cells, B-cell-depleted T cells, or PBMCs. Deeply sampled blood TCRbeta repertoires from subjects exposed to, actively infected with, or recovered from COVID-19 were included in the dataset. The repertoires were released in a freely available public database intended as a resource for research on the immune response to SARS-CoV-2. Samples came from the ongoing ImmuneRACE study (first 160 participants) plus 1,254 subjects from 6 global collaborators. The sample metadata nearly always contained a de-identified subject ID, COVID-19 status, age in years and sex. Where available, HLA class I and class II types were obtained from metadata supplied by the sample provider rather than from assay-based typing. Findings and caveats that apply to the study as a whole: How much clinical and demographic metadata was included differed by source and by participant, and the metadata was provided uncurated.

V gives up 11 bases and J gives up 8 bases, and the segment between their germline ends measures 18 bases. The germline V gene provides CDR1 MNHEY and CDR2 SVGAGI. Taken from cysteine to phenylalanine, the CDR3 has 12 residues. The DNA shown is the 36-base CDR3, in frame from base 1. Whole blood was collected in K2EDTA tubes by collaborating institutions according to the institutions' own protocols. For TCRbeta analysis, collaborators shipped samples in one of three forms: frozen whole blood, isolated PBMCs, or DNA extracted from either of those sample types. In regard to this clone: Its antigen remains unidentified. No much larger clone is present one base from it, and per-base qualities are unavailable.

TCRbeta CDR3 regions were amplified from genomic DNA by means of the immunoSEQ Assay, a bias-controlled multiplex PCR. Regarding the original processing steps: Within the assay, amplification of reference gene primers was used to estimate how many nucleated cells each sample contained. Sequence reads were collapsed and filtered to measure the absolute abundance of every unique TCRbeta CDR3 rearrangement. For each sample, productive Simpson clonality was calculated as the square root of Simpson's diversity index over productive rearrangements. Here the immuneACCESS table is served through TCRdb, limited to in-frame sequences with V and J called. Missing clones are a known gap in these copies; in checked studies unresolved V genes cover under half, and the rest lacks a known reason. The V and J calls and clone size were taken over from that table, and D and trimming were inferred from the DNA. The sample table holds 200,000 to 250,000 clones, of which about 88% were seen once. Around 3.1% of the sample goes to the ten largest clones.

This clonotype originated in a man aged 60 to 75 with acute or convalescent COVID-19. The sample consisted of peripheral blood. The rearranged segments are TRBV6-5 and TRBJ1-2; the D gene identity is not certain. The DNA sequence is given as TGTGCCGTCCCCACCCCCCGGTGGGGCTACACCTTC. Its amino acids are CAVPTPRWGYTF.